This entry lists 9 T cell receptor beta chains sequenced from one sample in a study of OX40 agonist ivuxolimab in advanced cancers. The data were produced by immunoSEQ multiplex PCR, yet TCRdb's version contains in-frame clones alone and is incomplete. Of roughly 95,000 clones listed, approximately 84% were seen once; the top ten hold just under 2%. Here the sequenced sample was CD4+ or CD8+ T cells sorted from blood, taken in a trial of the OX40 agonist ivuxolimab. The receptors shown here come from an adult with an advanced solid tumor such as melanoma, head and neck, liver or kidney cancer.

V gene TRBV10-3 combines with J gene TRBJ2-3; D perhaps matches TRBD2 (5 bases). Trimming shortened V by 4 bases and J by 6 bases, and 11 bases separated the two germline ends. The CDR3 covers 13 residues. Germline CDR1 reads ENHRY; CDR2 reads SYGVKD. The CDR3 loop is CAISVDGKDTQYF. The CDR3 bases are TGTGCCATCAGTGTTGACGGGAAGGATACGCAGTATTTT.

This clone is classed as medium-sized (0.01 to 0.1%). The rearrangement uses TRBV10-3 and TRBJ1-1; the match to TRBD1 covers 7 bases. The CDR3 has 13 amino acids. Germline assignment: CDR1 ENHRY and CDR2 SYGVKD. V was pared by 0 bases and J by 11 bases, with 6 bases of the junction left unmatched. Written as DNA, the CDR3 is TGTGCCATCAGTGAGTCGGTCCCGGGACAGGCTTTCTTT. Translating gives CAISESVPGQAFF.

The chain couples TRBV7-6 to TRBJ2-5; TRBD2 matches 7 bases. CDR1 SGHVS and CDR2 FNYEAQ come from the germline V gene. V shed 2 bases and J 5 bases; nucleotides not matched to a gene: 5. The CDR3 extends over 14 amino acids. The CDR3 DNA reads TGTGCCAGCAGCTTATCGGGAGGTTGGGAGACCCAGTACTTC. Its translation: CASSLSGGWETQYF.

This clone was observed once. The chain's CDR3 is CASSLEGQGAREQYF. CDR3 DNA: TGCGCCAGCAGCTTGGAGGGACAGGGGGCAAGGGAGCAGTACTTC. The rearrangement links TRBV5-1 to TRBJ2-7; 12 bases are shared with TRBD1. This CDR3 comprises 15 residues. Germline loops: CDR1 SGHRS, CDR2 YFSETQ. J gave up 7 bases and V 0 bases, and 5 bases lay outside the gene matches.

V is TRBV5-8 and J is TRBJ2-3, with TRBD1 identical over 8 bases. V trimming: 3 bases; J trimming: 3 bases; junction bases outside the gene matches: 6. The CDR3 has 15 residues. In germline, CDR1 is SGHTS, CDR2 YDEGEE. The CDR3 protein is CASSWAQGATDTQYF. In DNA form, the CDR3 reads TGTGCCAGCAGCTGGGCGCAGGGGGCGACAGATACGCAGTATTTT.

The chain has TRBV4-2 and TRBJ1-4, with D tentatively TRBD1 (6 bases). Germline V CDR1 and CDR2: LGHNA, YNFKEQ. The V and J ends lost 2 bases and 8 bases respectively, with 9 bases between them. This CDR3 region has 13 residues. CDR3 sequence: CASSQNREEKLFF. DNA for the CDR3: TGTGCCAGCAGCCAAAACAGGGAGGAAAAACTGTTTTTT.

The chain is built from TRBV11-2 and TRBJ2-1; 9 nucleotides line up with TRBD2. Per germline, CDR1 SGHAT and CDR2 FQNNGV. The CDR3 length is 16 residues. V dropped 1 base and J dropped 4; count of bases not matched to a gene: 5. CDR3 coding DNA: TGTGCCAGCAGCTTAGCGGCGGGAGGGGATTACAATGAGCAGTTCTTC. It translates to CASSLAAGGDYNEQFF.

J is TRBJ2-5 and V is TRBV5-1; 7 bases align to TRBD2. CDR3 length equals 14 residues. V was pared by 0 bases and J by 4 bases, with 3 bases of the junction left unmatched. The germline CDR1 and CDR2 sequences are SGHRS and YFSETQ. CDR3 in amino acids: CASSLGEGGETQYF. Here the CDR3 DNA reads TGCGCCAGCAGCTTGGGGGAGGGAGGAGAGACCCAGTACTTC.

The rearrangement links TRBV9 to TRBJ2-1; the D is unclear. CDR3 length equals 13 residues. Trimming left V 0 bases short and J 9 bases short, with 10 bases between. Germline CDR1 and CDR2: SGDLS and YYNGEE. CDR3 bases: TGTGCCAGCAGCGTAGAAAGTCGGGCTGAGCAGTTCTTC. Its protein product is CASSVESRAEQFF.